The 18 T cell receptor beta chains below were found in one sample sequenced in a study of T cell changes during pregnancy in multiple sclerosis. Profiled with immunoSEQ multiplex PCR; TCRdb holds only in-frame clones, not every one. The sample comprises under 130,000 clones, roughly nine tenths of which are singletons, and more than 0.85% rests with the top ten. Sample: peripheral blood, taken after pregnancy. The source of these receptors is a female donor with multiple sclerosis, enrolled in a pregnancy study.

The V and J genes are TRBV19 and TRBJ2-1; maybe TRBD1 (6 bases). The germline gives CDR1 LNHDA, CDR2 SQIVND (reference sequence). The CDR3 covers 14 residues. The V and J ends lost 5 bases and 5 bases respectively, with 13 bases between them. CDR3 amino acids: CASSVTDRDNEQFF. CDR3 DNA sequence: TGTGCCAGTAGTGTGACGGACAGAGACAATGAGCAGTTCTTC.

The chain carries TRBV19 and TRBJ2-2; weak D call: TRBD2 (6 bases). CDR3 length: 18 residues. The V end lost 0 bases, the J end lost 3 bases, and 17 bases lay between the germline ends. Germline CDR1 reads LNHDA; CDR2 reads SQIVND (reference sequence). Here the CDR3 reads CASSIERAPGTYTGELFF. CDR3 coding DNA: TGTGCCAGTAGTATAGAACGGGCCCCCGGGACTTACACCGGGGAGCTGTTTTTT.

This chain joins TRBV2 and TRBJ1-4, with D unresolved. Per germline, CDR1 SNHLY and CDR2 FYNNEI. The V and J ends lost 3 bases and 2 bases respectively, with 16 bases between them. The CDR3 is 17 amino acids. This chain's CDR3 is CASSERAGGLTNEKLFF. CDR3 nucleotides: TGTGCCAGCAGTGAGCGGGCAGGCGGACTCACTAATGAAAAACTGTTTTTT. The full variable domain, in which reference TRBV2 and TRBJ1-4 provide the parts outside the CDR3, is EPEVTQTPSHQVTQMGQEVILRCVPISNHLYFYWYRQILGQKVEFLVSFYNNEISEKSEIFDDQFSVERPDGSNFTLKIRSTKLEDSAMYFCASSERAGGLTNEKLFFGSGTQLSVL.

The gene calls are TRBV27 and TRBJ2-2; possibly TRBD2 for D (5 bases). V lost 6 bases, J lost 4 bases, and 9 bases lay in between. The CDR3 is 13 residues long. Germline values: CDR1 MNHEY, CDR2 SMNVEV (reference sequence). The CDR3 loop is CASRSEVTGELFF. CDR3 nucleotides: TGTGCCAGCAGGTCGGAGGTCACCGGGGAGCTGTTTTTT.

This chain's CDR3 is CSARVGGPQHF. The CDR3 DNA reads TGCAGTGCTAGGGTCGGGGGGCCCCAGCATTTT. The J gene is TRBJ1-5, the V gene TRBV20-1; TRBD1 might be the D (5 bases). Germline-derived CDR1 and CDR2 are DFQATT and SNEGSKA (reference sequence). Trimming took off 3 bases at V and 9 bases at J, with 9 bases between the two ends. There are 11 residues in the CDR3.

This sequence joins TRBV7-9 and TRBJ2-2; 11 nucleotides agree with TRBD2. CDR1 is SEHNR and CDR2 is FQNEAQ in the germline V gene (reference sequence). This CDR3 spans 15 amino acids. The ends lost 6 bases at V and 0 bases at J; junction bases unmatched: 0. CDR3 sequence reads: CASRTSGANTGELFF. The CDR3 coding sequence is TGTGCCAGCAGGACTAGCGGGGCGAACACCGGGGAGCTGTTTTTT.

V usage is TRBV18 and J usage is TRBJ2-7; 13 positions match TRBD2. The germline V gene has CDR1 KGHSH and CDR2 LQKENI. V was pared by 4 bases and J by 6 bases, with 3 bases of the junction left unmatched. The CDR3 runs to 14 residues. The CDR3 loop reads CASSLGLAGVEQYF. The CDR3 DNA reads TGTGCCAGCTCACTCGGACTAGCGGGAGTCGAGCAGTACTTC. Using reference TRBV18 and TRBJ2-7 for the parts outside the CDR3, the full variable domain is NAGVMQNPRHLVRRRGQEARLRCSPMKGHSHVYWYRQLPEEGLKFMVYLQKENIIDESGMPKERFSAEFPKEGPSILRIQQVVRGDSAAYFCASSLGLAGVEQYFGPGTRLTVT.

This chain connects TRBV5-1 to TRBJ2-2; D is possibly TRBD2 (6 bases). Germline V gives CDR1 SGHRS, CDR2 YFSETQ. This CDR3 comprises 15 residues. Trimming left V 2 bases short and J 8 bases short, with 16 bases between. DNA for the CDR3: TGCGCCAGCAGCTTTGGACTACTTGGAGCAGGGGAGCTGTTTTTT. It encodes CASSFGLLGAGELFF.

This chain joins TRBV2 and TRBJ2-1, with 11 bases aligning to TRBD2. The germline V gene has CDR1 SNHLY and CDR2 FYNNEI. V was clipped by 7 bases and J by 6 bases; unmatched bases: 8. This CDR3 has 15 residues. The CDR3 is CASKGVAGGPNEQFF. CDR3 sequence (DNA): TGTGCCAGCAAGGGAGTAGCGGGAGGGCCCAATGAGCAGTTCTTC.

This clone occurred a few times. V gene TRBV6-6 combines with J gene TRBJ1-5, with a possible D match to TRBD1 (6 bases). Germline-derived CDR1 and CDR2 are MNHNY and SVGAGI (reference sequence). This CDR3 has 13 residues. Between the trimmed V and J ends, which lost 6 bases and 7 bases, there was a span of 13 bases. The CDR3, as DNA: TGTGCCAGCAGCACAGGGATTGGCCAGCCCCAGCATTTT. Translating it yields CASSTGIGQPQHF.

The J gene is TRBJ1-5, the V gene TRBV30; 8 bases match TRBD1. The CDR3 extends over 15 amino acids. Losses at the gene ends were 3 bases for V and 2 bases for J; bases not matched to a gene: 6. Germline lookup yields CDR1 GTSNPN and CDR2 SVGIG (reference sequence). The CDR3: CAWSPSDRGNQPQHF. CDR3 bases: TGTGCCTGGAGCCCTTCGGACAGGGGCAATCAGCCCCAGCATTTT.

V gene TRBV7-3 combines with J gene TRBJ2-3, with 13 bases lining up with TRBD2. CDR1 and CDR2 from the germline V gene are SGHTA and FQGTGA. The CDR3 extends over 17 amino acids. The trim removed 4 bases at V and 5 bases at J, leaving 9 bases unmatched. The DNA of the CDR3 is TGTGCCAGCAGCTCCGTGGGACTAGCGGGGCCCCGAGATACGCAGTATTTT. Protein sequence: CASSSVGLAGPRDTQYF.

The chain joins TRBV27 to TRBJ2-7, with a weak D call TRBD2 (6 bases). Germline V lookup: CDR1 MNHEY, CDR2 SMNVEV (reference sequence). The V and J ends lost 3 bases and 3 bases respectively, with 15 bases between them. The CDR3 is 15 amino acids. The CDR3 DNA is TGTGCCAGCAGTTTGCCACGTACCGGGGGCTACGAGCAGTACTTC. Protein sequence: CASSLPRTGGYEQYF.

J is TRBJ1-2 and V is TRBV7-9; 9 bases fit TRBD1. CDR3 length equals 16 residues. Trimming took 3 bases from V and 4 from J; bases not matched to a gene: 9. Germline V gene sequence: CDR1 SEHNR, CDR2 FQNEAQ (reference sequence). The CDR3 sequence: CASSLGDRVGSYGYTF. In DNA, the CDR3 is TGTGCCAGCAGCTTGGGGGACAGGGTTGGTAGCTATGGCTACACCTTC.

The chain couples TRBV28 to TRBJ1-5; no firm D call. V was shortened by 7 bases and J by 3 bases, with 7 bases between the two germline ends. The CDR3 covers 12 residues. Per the germline V gene, CDR1 is MDHEN and CDR2 is SYDVKM. CDR3: CASNENNQPQHF. CDR3 DNA sequence: TGTGCCAGCAACGAGAACAATCAGCCCCAGCATTTT.

The rearrangement joins TRBV10-3 to TRBJ2-7, with 7 bases fitting TRBD1. J was trimmed by 2 bases and V by 6 bases; bases with no gene match: 10. Germline V CDR1 and CDR2: ENHRY, SYGVKD. The CDR3 spans 15 residues. As DNA, the CDR3 is TGTGCCATCAGCGGAAGGGGGCAAGCGACCTACGAGCAGTACTTC. Protein product: CAISGRGQATYEQYF.

The V call is TRBV7-4, the J call TRBJ2-7; 10 nucleotides align to TRBD2. V shed 4 bases, J shed 2 bases, and the junction held 20 bases outside the gene matches. Germline V gene sequence: CDR1 SGHVT, CDR2 SQSDAQ. This CDR3 contains 20 residues. In nucleotides, the CDR3 is TGTGCCAGCAGCTCCCAGTCGGCGCGGGCTAGCGGGAGTACCACCTACGAGCAGTACTTC. Translating it yields CASSSQSARASGSTTYEQYF.

The chain uses TRBV7-8 and TRBJ1-3; TRBD1 matches at 7 bases. This CDR3 is 18 amino acids long. In germline, CDR1 is SGHVS, CDR2 FQNEAQ. The J segment lost 4 bases and the V segment lost 3 bases, leaving 15 bases of the junction unmatched. This chain's CDR3 is CASSLLISRGASGNTIYF. The CDR3, as DNA: TGTGCCAGCAGCTTGCTCATTTCCAGGGGGGCGTCAGGAAACACCATATATTTT. The variable domain in full, completed from reference TRBV7-8 and TRBJ1-3, reads GAGVSQSPRYKVAKRGQDVALRCDPISGHVSLFWYQQALGQGPEFLTYFQNEAQLDKSGLPSDRFFAERPEGSVSTLKIQRTQQEDSAVYLCASSLLISRGASGNTIYFGEGSWLTVV.